The rows below give T cell receptor beta chains drawn from one sample of a study of blood T cell repertoires in COVID-19. Generated by immunoSEQ multiplex PCR, the TCRdb table keeps only in-frame clones and is missing some. The table shows about 64,000 clones, with 88% occurring only once. The sequencing input was PBMCs or T cells enriched from blood (not recorded which). The source of these receptors is a woman in her 40s who had recovered from COVID-19. CDR3s include the opening cysteine and the closing phenylalanine or tryptophan. The D gene is left open where the match is weak. Clone size is given for some rows only: seen once, a few or many times, or a class if the clone is expanded.

>TRBV6-5|NA|TRBJ2-5|TRBD1
TGTGCCACCGGGACAGGGAGCTCCCAAGAGACCCAGTACTTC
CATGTGSSQETQYF
>TRBV11-3|NA|TRBJ1-5|NA
TGTGCCAGCAGCTTGGGGACTGCCAATCAGCCCCAGCATTTT
CASSLGTANQPQHF
>TRBV6-5|NA|TRBJ2-7|TRBD1
TGTGCCAGCGGATACAGGGGGCTTGGCGAGCAGTACTTC
CASGYRGLGEQYF
>TRBV5-6|NA|TRBJ2-7|TRBD1
TGTGCCAGCAGCGCTAAGGACAGGGGATTCCTCGAGCAGTACTTC
CASSAKDRGFLEQYF
>TRBV6-4|NA|TRBJ2-1|NA
TGTGCCAGCAGTTCTTACAGCGGATACTACAATGAGCAGTTCTTC
CASSSYSGYYNEQFF
>TRBV7-9|NA|TRBJ1-2|NA
TGTGCCAGCAGCCGACAGTATGGCTACACCTTC
CASSRQYGYTF
>TRBV5-1|NA|TRBJ1-3|TRBD1
TGCGCCAGCAGCATGGGACAGGATGGAAACACCATATATTTT
CASSMGQDGNTIYF
>TRBV10-2|NA|TRBJ2-6|NA
TGCGCCAGCAGTGTCGTCCTCTCTGGGGCCAACGTCCTGACTTTC
CASSVVLSGANVLTF
>TRBV5-1|NA|TRBJ1-1|NA
TGCGCCAGCAGGGCGGACAGTATGAACACTGAAGCTTTCTTT
CASRADSMNTEAFF
>TRBV6-5|few|TRBJ1-5|NA
TGTGCCAGCAGATCCTTAGGAGGCCAGCCCCAGCATTTT
CASRSLGGQPQHF
>TRBV6-5|NA|TRBJ1-1|NA
TGTGCCAGCAGTACGCGGGACGGGGCAGGGATAGCTTTCTTT
CASSTRDGAGIAFF
>TRBV5-1|NA|TRBJ2-2|TRBD1
TGCGCCAGCAGCCAAGGACAGGGGCCCACCGGGGAGCTGTTTTTT
CASSQGQGPTGELFF
>TRBV19|NA|TRBJ1-4|TRBD1
TGTGCCAGCAGAGGACAGGGGGATGAAAAACTGTTTTTT
CASRGQGDEKLFF
>TRBV18|NA|TRBJ2-1|NA
TGTGCCAGCTCACCTTCCCCCCAGGGTTTGGATGAGCAGTTCTTC
CASSPSPQGLDEQFF
>TRBV5-1|NA|TRBJ2-2|TRBD2
TGCGCCAGCAGCTTGGGGACTAGCGGGGGAAACACCGGGGAGCTGTTTTTT
CASSLGTSGGNTGELFF
>TRBV7-2|NA|TRBJ2-3|TRBD1
TGTGCCAGCAGCTTAGTACAGGGGCCCACAGATACGCAGTATTTT
CASSLVQGPTDTQYF
>TRBV12-5|NA|TRBJ1-2|NA
TGTGCTAGTGGTTTGTTGAGGGGGGGCTACACCTTC
CASGLLRGGYTF
>TRBV25-1|few|TRBJ1-2|TRBD1
TGTGCCAGCAGTGAATGGGACAGAGACAGCGGCTACACCTTC
CASSEWDRDSGYTF
>TRBV5-6|NA|TRBJ2-5|TRBD1
TGTGCCAGCAGACTCTGGCAGGGGGTACCCGAGACCCAGTACTTC
CASRLWQGVPETQYF
>TRBV7-2|NA|TRBJ2-3|NA
TGTGCCAGCAGATCCGTCCTGGCTAGCACAGATACGCAGTATTTT
CASRSVLASTDTQYF
>TRBV5-4|NA|TRBJ2-7|TRBD2
TGTGCCAGCAGCACAGGACTAGCGGATTCCTACGAGCAGTACTTC
CASSTGLADSYEQYF
>TRBV21-1|NA|TRBJ2-7|NA
TGTGCCAGCAGCACCAGACAGGGGGGCAAGTACGAGCAGTACTTC
CASSTRQGGKYEQYF
>TRBV29-1|NA|TRBJ2-7|TRBD2
TGCAGCGTTGGCCCGACGGGGGGCTCCTACGAGCAGTACTTC
CSVGPTGGSYEQYF
>TRBV7-8|NA|TRBJ2-1|TRBD2
TGTGCCAGCAGGAGCGGGGGGGCCTACAATGAGCAGTTCTTC
CASRSGGAYNEQFF
>TRBV19|NA|TRBJ1-5|NA
TGTGCCAGTAGTACCATTAGCAATCAGCCCCAGCATTTT
CASSTISNQPQHF
>TRBV6-4|NA|TRBJ2-1|TRBD2
TGTGCCAGCAGTGACTCGGGGACTGCGGGGGGGTACAATGAGCAGTTCTTC
CASSDSGTAGGYNEQFF
>TRBV11-2|NA|TRBJ2-5|NA
TGTGCCAGCAGCCAGTCTACAGGTCAAGAGACCCAGTACTTC
CASSQSTGQETQYF
>TRBV27|NA|TRBJ2-3|TRBD2
TGTGCCAGCAGTGCCCTCCCCGGGGGGGTAGATACGCAGTATTTT
CASSALPGGVDTQYF
>TRBV5-6|NA|TRBJ2-3|NA
TGTGCCAGCAGCCCTGAACCGGGCACAGATACGCAGTATTTT
CASSPEPGTDTQYF
>TRBV5-6|NA|TRBJ1-2|TRBD1
TGTGCCAGCAGCTTGGGGACAGGGTTAGGCTACACCTTC
CASSLGTGLGYTF
>TRBV5-1|NA|TRBJ2-3|TRBD1
TGCGCCAGCAGCGTGCCGACAGGGTCCACAGATACGCAGTATTTT
CASSVPTGSTDTQYF
>TRBV29-1|NA|TRBJ1-2|NA
TGCAGCGTTGAATCGGGGGTGCGTAACTATGGCTACACCTTC
CSVESGVRNYGYTF
>TRBV11-3|NA|TRBJ2-5|NA
TGTGCCAGCAGCTTAGATGGTAGCGTCCCAGAGACCCAGTACTTC
CASSLDGSVPETQYF
>TRBV11-2|NA|TRBJ2-3|NA
TGTGCCAGCAGCTCCGGGACAAGCACAGATACGCAGTATTTT
CASSSGTSTDTQYF
>TRBV7-9|NA|TRBJ2-2|TRBD1
TGTGCCAGCAGCTCACGAGACAGGGACCGAACCGGGGAGCTGTTTTTT
CASSSRDRDRTGELFF
>TRBV10-3|NA|TRBJ2-3|TRBD2
TGTGCCATCAGTGAGTCGGGACTAGCGGGGGGAGTAGATACGCAGTATTTT
CAISESGLAGGVDTQYF
>TRBV7-9|NA|TRBJ1-1|NA
TGTGCCAGCAGCTCACCCCTTCGGGGGACTGAAGCTTTCTTT
CASSSPLRGTEAFF
>TRBV15|NA|TRBJ2-7|NA
TGTGCCACCAGCAGAGATCTCGGGTTCTACGAGCAGTACTTC
CATSRDLGFYEQYF